The 6 T cell receptor beta chains below all came from one sample that was sequenced in a study of beta chain features in type 1 diabetes. Study-wide results and caveats: Significant though moderate, a shortening of TCRB CDR3s appeared in all four CD4+ subsets of Type 1 diabetes patients.

Expressed TCRB transcripts got sequenced, as all isolated RNA was reverse transcribed. TCRdb's table, derived via immunoSEQ multiplex PCR, lists solely in-frame clones and lacks some. The repertoire holds about 160,000 clones, approximately 9% seen once, with about 0.5% in the top ten. These receptors' antigens are unknown. Input material: central memory CD4+ T cells from blood. The receptors were sampled from a woman aged 18-30 years with type 1 diabetes.

Only a few counts were recorded for this clone. The genes are TRBV10-3 and TRBJ2-3, with D perhaps TRBD2 (6 bases). Trimming removed 2 bases at V and 2 bases at J, with 11 bases between. The germline V gene encodes CDR1 ENHRY and CDR2 SYGVKD. This CDR3 contains 15 residues. The CDR3, as DNA: TGTGCCATCAGTGAGGGGCGGGGTTACACAGATACGCAGTATTTT. Protein product: CAISEGRGYTDTQYF.

This clone was counted only a few times. This chain connects TRBV4-3 to TRBJ1-6; D call uncertain. V dropped 1 base and J dropped 10 bases, with 8 bases sitting between them. Per the germline V gene, CDR1 is LGHNA and CDR2 is YSLEER. The CDR3 consists of 13 residues. The CDR3 sequence is CASSQGERSPLHF. The CDR3, as DNA: TGCGCCAGCAGCCAAGGGGAGAGGTCACCCCTCCACTTT.

This clone has more than one count but fewer than ten. This chain uses TRBV11-2 with TRBJ2-3; D gene unclear. Germline V gene lookup returns CDR1 SGHAT and CDR2 FQNNGV. V gave up 3 bases and J gave up 2 bases, with 6 bases separating them. The CDR3 runs to 13 residues. The CDR3 DNA is TGTGCCAGCAGCTTTGAGCCCACAGATACGCAGTATTTT. Translating it yields CASSFEPTDTQYF.

The sample holds a few counts of this clone. This sequence joins TRBV4-3 and TRBJ2-3, with TRBD2 identical over 8 bases. Germline values: CDR1 LGHNA, CDR2 YSLEER. The J segment lost 5 bases and the V segment lost 0 bases, leaving 10 bases of the junction unmatched. This CDR3 is 17 amino acids long. The CDR3 bases are TGCGCCAGCAGCCAAGATATACCGGGACTAGACTTAGATACGCAGTATTTT. Translated, it gives CASSQDIPGLDLDTQYF.

This clone turned up a few times. The chain uses TRBV28 and TRBJ1-5; 7 bases are shared with TRBD1. After removal of 6 bases from V and 5 bases from J, the junction contained 10 bases not matched to a gene. This CDR3 comprises 15 residues. Germline CDR1 is MDHEN and CDR2 is SYDVKM. CDR3 protein: CASSLGAGQHQPQHF. In nucleotides, the CDR3 is TGTGCCAGCAGCCTAGGTGCGGGACAGCATCAGCCCCAGCATTTT.

V gene TRBV14 combines with J gene TRBJ1-1; tentative D call: TRBD1 (5 bases). With 5 bases removed from V and 1 base from J, the gap between germline ends came to 8 bases. Germline values: CDR1 SGHDN, CDR2 FVKESK. The CDR3 length is 13 residues. CDR3 DNA sequence: TGTGCCAGCAGCATACAGGAGAACACTGAAGCTTTCTTT. Translated, it gives CASSIQENTEAFF.